Listed below are T cell receptor beta chains from one sample, sequenced in a study of cytomegalovirus exposure and HLA in healthy donors. Repertoires were generated with immunoSEQ multiplex PCR, while TCRdb's copy carries only in-frame clones and drops some. The sample consists of 140,000 to 150,000 clones, 78% of them appearing once. Sequenced material: PBMCs. The receptors shown here come from a female donor in good health and CMV-seronegative. CDR3s leave out the opening cysteine and the closing phenylalanine or tryptophan. Some rows have no size entry. The others give once, few or many, or a class for an expanded clone.

v_call clone_size cdr3_aa
TRBV13 NA ASSPGTSGSYEQY
TRBV19 NA ASRLLAGPPDTQY
TRBV7-3 NA ASSQTPTGGAKTGELF
TRBV7-2 NA ASSGTSGVYNEQF
TRBV27 NA ASSLFSYNEQF
TRBV7-9 NA ASSPPGLAGGADNEQF
TRBV9 NA ASSQGVGARNEKLF
TRBV30 NA AWSVLSGGNQPQH
TRBV5-6 NA ASSQIAFSSYNEQF
TRBV4-1 NA ASRNPGTGREQY
TRBV19 NA ASSIVTGGLGGYT
TRBV5-1 once ASSLGLAGVKGYNEQF
TRBV6-6 few ASSTLRGAGELF
TRBV28 NA ASSLPGTGTSYEQY
TRBV4-1 NA ASSQDRGEDTEAF
TRBV29-1 NA SVEKRVGETQY
TRBV5-4 NA ASSLGGSNTGELF
TRBV6-6 few ASSGTDNYGYT
TRBV6-4 once ASSELAGGSEQF
TRBV2 NA ASSPDRGRVQPQH
TRBV19 NA ASSINRAAKETQY
TRBV5-5 NA ASSGYPGQRLGNTIY
TRBV4-3 NA ASSQASQASYEQY
TRBV5-5 few ASSWGVGDEQY
TRBV9 once ASSGTRGGSGNTIY
TRBV19 many ASSASSGTQF
TRBV19 once ASSLAGGFYEQY
TRBV30 few AWSVGGNSNQPQH
TRBV14 NA ASSQEGGSGTSGSQSYNEQF
TRBV27 NA ASSSTGSGANVLT
TRBV30 NA AWSHKGGISGNTIY
TRBV7-9 NA ASSFEGLAGGYNEQF
TRBV5-1 NA ASSLGGANTGELF
TRBV27 few ASSLRRGHDTEAF
TRBV7-8 once ASSPRGFNYGYT
TRBV4-1 once ASSQVGLAGGTDTQY
TRBV27 NA ASSLVWGDQPQH
TRBV2 NA ASSALGVTNTGELF
TRBV2 NA ASSEERTAAYEQY
TRBV7-2 once ASSPAPLLDRGFGNTIY
TRBV6-6 NA ASSSRTSGHHNEQF
TRBV2 NA ASSYRQGLQGEQY
TRBV27 NA ASGLAGLLGNEQF
TRBV21-1 NA ASSKEPGQSGYEQY
TRBV30 NA AWSVPWGRAGDLTDTQY
TRBV27 few ASSPGQMNTEAF
TRBV15 NA ATSRASGGPRNEQF
TRBV30 NA AWSGGVVTGELF
TRBV21-1 NA ASSARTRDRGVEYGYT